Included here is one TCR beta chain sequence, with context. This specimen belongs to a study of blood T cell repertoires in COVID-19. Study-wide context: Some COVID-19 samples were acute and others convalescent; all came from the United States, Italy and Spain. T cells, B-cell-depleted T cells, or PBMCs provided the cDNA or gDNA that served as material.

The CDR3 runs 15 residues. As processed by the authors: Amplification of reference gene primers was used by the study to estimate nucleated cell counts. Produced via immunoSEQ multiplex PCR; TCRdb's table is partial and in-frame only. V and J calls and clone size are copied from that table; D and trimming were computed from the DNA. The sample includes over 150,000 clones, 65% to 85% seen only once; the top ten take about a tenth. This chain links TRBV21-1 with TRBJ2-3; the table's D call TRBD2 went unverified against the DNA. TRBV21-1 is a known pseudogene. The sample was peripheral blood. The TCR sequence derives from a man between 65 and 85 years old with active or convalescent COVID-19. CDR3 nucleotides: TGTGCCAGCAGCAAAGAGGAGGGACTCACAGATACGCAGTATTTT. Its translation: CASSKEEGLTDTQYF.